The clone carrying this T cell receptor beta chain has ten or more counts. Its antigen is as yet unknown. The CDR3 spans 11 residues. From germline, CDR1 is SEHNR and CDR2 FQNEAQ (reference sequence). The V and J ends lost 5 bases and 8 bases respectively, with 7 bases between them. Template switching (which added a universal primer site) was used, and cDNA carried unique molecular identifiers. TCRdb re-called the 5' RACE reads with MiXCR, one entry per CDR3 protein. The sample records 200,000 to 250,000 distinct CDR3 sequences, 6% to 8.5% being singletons. These data belong to a study of identical twins. Findings and caveats of the study: In cord blood, abundant beta clonotypes had fewer insertions; memory showed no trend. For monozygotic twins, models underestimated out-of-frame TCR alpha sharing.

Each donor (without exception) was a healthy Caucasian. The sample was also reused in another study, on yellow fever vaccine responses in identical twins.

The clonotype was recovered from a woman between 18 and 29 years old in good health. Specimen: CD8+ T cells sorted from blood. This chain connects TRBV7-9 to TRBJ2-1; D not resolved. The CDR3 region has the DNA TGTGCCAGCAGCCGACTCGATGAGCAGTTCTTC. Translated: CASSRLDEQFF.